This T cell receptor (beta chain) was recovered during a study of metastatic and nonmetastatic thyroid tumors. In the study overall: Blood and tumor or nodule tissue repertoires from malignant and benign thyroid patients were compared. Study-level results: Versus benign nodules, malignant thyroid tumors reportedly had significantly higher TCR beta diversity, in blood and tumor.

This clone counts as medium-sized (0.01 to 0.1%). Its antigen is not known. Source study methods: For papillary thyroid cancer, a distant-metastasis classifier was constructed from CDR3 differences observed across clinicopathological groups. With MiXCR, TCRdb reprocessed the PCR reads. It is TCRdb's table, rather than the study itself, that gives the V and J calls and clone size. The repertoire includes some 33,000 clones, approximately 16% of them detected once, and under 20% sits in the top ten. The entire patient cohort was treatment-naive prior to thyroid surgery. The CDR3 length is 13 residues. Per germline, CDR1 MNHNS and CDR2 SASEGT. V dropped 5 bases and J dropped 0 bases, with 8 bases sitting between them.

The chain carries TRBV6-1 and TRBJ2-7, with D unresolved. The sequencing sample was made of blood. The TCR originated in a male donor with papillary thyroid cancer or a benign thyroid nodule (not recorded which). Some clones in this sample may be carry-over from other donors' samples. DNA of the CDR3: TGTGCCAGCAGTAAAGTTGGCTCCTACGAGCAGTACTTC. This codes for CASSKVGSYEQYF.